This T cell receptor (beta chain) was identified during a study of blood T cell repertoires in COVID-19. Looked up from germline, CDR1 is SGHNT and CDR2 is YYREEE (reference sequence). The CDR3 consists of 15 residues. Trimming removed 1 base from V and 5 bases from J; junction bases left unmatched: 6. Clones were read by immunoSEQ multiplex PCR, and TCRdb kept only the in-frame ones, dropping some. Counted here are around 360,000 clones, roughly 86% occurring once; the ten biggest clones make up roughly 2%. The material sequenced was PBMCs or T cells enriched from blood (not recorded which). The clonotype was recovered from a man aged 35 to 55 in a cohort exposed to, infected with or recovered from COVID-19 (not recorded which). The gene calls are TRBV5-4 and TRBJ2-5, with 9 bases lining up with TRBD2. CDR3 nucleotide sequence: TGTGCCAGCAGCTTGCTTAGCGGGAGAAGTGAGACCCAGTACTTC. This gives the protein CASSLLSGRSETQYF. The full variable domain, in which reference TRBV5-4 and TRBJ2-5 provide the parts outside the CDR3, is ETGVTQSPTHLIKTRGQQVTLRCSSQSGHNTVSWYQQALGQGPQFIFQYYREEENGRGNFPPRFSGLQFPNYSSELNVNALELDDSALYLCASSLLSGRSETQYFGPGTRLLVL.